This T cell receptor (beta chain) was identified in a study of blood T cells in healthy people across ages (dated by TCRdb to between 2014 and 2016). Context from the whole study: In model experiments, template switching captured about one uniquely barcoded TCR beta cDNA molecule for every two T cells. Using the same blood draw, the study looked at two additional independent replicas of 1 million unique cDNA reads for two donors, one aged 18 to 30 and the other aged 80 or older. Donors of different ages were randomly distributed across sequencing lanes to avoid experimental bias. The study measured age-related changes in TCR beta repertoire diversity using deep sequencing normalized with unique cDNA molecular identifiers. Donors were grouped into four age groups: young (average approximately 16 years), middle-aged (39), aged (about 60) and long-lived (just over 80). Study-wide findings and limitations: Compared with the aged group, the long-lived group had more naive CD4+ T cells, fewer expanded clones and increased TCR diversity, a pattern suggesting age selection. Estimates of total diversity based on one million sequenced T cells were considered lower bounds and underestimates. Since profiling was done on bulk unsorted PBMCs, naive and antigen-experienced compartments could not be conclusively compared. As age increased, observed TCR beta diversity per million T cells dropped in a roughly linear way, and a significant reduction was already evident by age approximately 40. Because the CMV infection status of the donors was unknown, age-related changes in expanded clonotypes may potentially have been confounded. A strong correlation was found between observed TCR beta diversity and the percentage of naive T cells measured by flow cytometry.

Concerning this clonotype itself: This clone's antigen is unknown. Nothing much larger sits one base from this clone, and base qualities are not available.

The donors were roughly 38 Caucasian individuals from Russia, aged roughly 6 to 100 years, who were systemically healthy. Approximately 9.3 milliliters of peripheral blood were collected from each donor into EDTA-treated Vacutainer tubes. Ficoll-Paque density-gradient centrifugation was used to isolate PBMCs, with at least 6 million per sample. Trizol reagent was used to extract total RNA from PBMCs, with at least 6 micrograms per sample. The percentages of naive CD45RAhigh/CD27high T cells were determined by flow cytometry on a PBMC aliquot from every donor. V loses 3 bases, J loses 5 bases, and the germline ends lie 14 bases apart. The cysteine opens and the phenylalanine closes a CDR3 of 15 amino acids. Only CDR3 DNA remains: 45 bases, in frame from the first base. The germline V gene (reference sequence) specifies MNHEY as CDR1 and SMNVEV as CDR2. Library preparation employed 5' RACE. Data came from an Illumina HiSeq 2500. A second PCR of about 6 to 11 cycles was performed with a sample-barcoded 5' primer and a J-beta primer mix. A unique molecular identifier was introduced onto each TCR beta cDNA molecule by a template-switch 5' adaptor carrying 12 random nucleotides. Each sample yielded at least 2.5 million CDR3-containing paired-end reads. First-strand cDNA was synthesized from all RNA with the Mint cDNA synthesis kit, primed by a TRBC-specific oligonucleotide. After uracil-DNA glycosylase treatment, a first 18-cycle PCR used universal primers M1SS and BC2_uni_R on all cDNA. The authors' analysis ran thus. Each sample was normalized by randomly selecting 1 million high-quality reads, each carrying a distinct molecular identifier. Instead of being binned into consensus sequences, reads with shared molecular identifiers were discarded. MiTCR, set to a Q25 quality threshold and the strictest error-elimination algorithm, was used for CDR3 identification, clonotype clustering and error correction. A nonparametric unseen species model using Euler transformation provided a lower-bound estimate of total TCR beta diversity. Clones were called with MiXCR by TCRdb after fastp trimmed the public reads at Q25, and only in-frame beta chains were retained. Rows with a matching CDR3 protein are joined into one entry that keeps the most common DNA and genes. TCRdb, not the original authors, processed these V and J calls. For this sample there are 950,000 to 1,200,000 distinct CDR3 sequences; around two fifths appear just once. The ten biggest clones cover approximately 14% of the sample.

The V and J segments used are TRBV27 and TRBJ2-1; the D gene is possibly TRBD1, with 6 bases matching. The receptor's source is a man aged 18-30 years in good health. Sequencing was carried out using blood. The DNA sequence follows: TGTGCCAGCAGTTTCAGGGGATTCCCCAACAATGAGCAGTTCTTC. It specifies CASSFRGFPNNEQFF.